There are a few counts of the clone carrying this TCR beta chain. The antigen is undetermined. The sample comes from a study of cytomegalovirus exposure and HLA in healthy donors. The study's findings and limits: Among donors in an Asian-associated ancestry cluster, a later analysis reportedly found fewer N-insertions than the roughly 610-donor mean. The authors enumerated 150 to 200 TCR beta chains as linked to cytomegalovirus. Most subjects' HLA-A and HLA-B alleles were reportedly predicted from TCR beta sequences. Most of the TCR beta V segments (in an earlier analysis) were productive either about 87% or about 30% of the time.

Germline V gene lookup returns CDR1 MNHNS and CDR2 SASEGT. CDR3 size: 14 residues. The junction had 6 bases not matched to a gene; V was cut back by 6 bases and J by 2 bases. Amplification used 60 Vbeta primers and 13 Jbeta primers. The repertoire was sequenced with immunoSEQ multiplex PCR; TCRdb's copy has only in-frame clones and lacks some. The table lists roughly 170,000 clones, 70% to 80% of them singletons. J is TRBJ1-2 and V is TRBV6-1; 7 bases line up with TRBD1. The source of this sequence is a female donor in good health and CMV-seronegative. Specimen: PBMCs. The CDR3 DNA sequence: TGTGCCAGCAGCGAGACAGGGAGAAACTATGGCTACACCTTC. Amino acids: CASSETGRNYGYTF.